The sequence of this T cell receptor (beta chain) was determined in a study of cytomegalovirus exposure and HLA in healthy donors (dated by TCRdb to the late 2010s). General notes on the study: In an earlier analysis of some 610 of the donors, around 300 Gb of sequence data and 117 million unique TCR beta sequences from about 190 million T cells were reported. An early release covering roughly 580 HLA-typed donors comprised roughly 300 gigabases of sequencing data and tens of millions of unique TCR sequences. Of the roughly 410 genotyped donors, over 80% were placed in the genetic ancestry cluster associated with self-reported Caucasian donors. The study was designed to test whether signatures of past pathogen exposure could be identified by cataloging public T cell receptors. The T cell repertoires of some 700 subjects were profiled by immunosequencing and related to cytomegalovirus serostatus. In addition to the first cohort of approximately 650 subjects, a separate validation cohort of 120 different subjects was used. The study combined high-throughput TCR immunosequencing, statistical association of individual TCRs with disease status, and machine learning to predict cytomegalovirus infection status. To study patterns of TCR occurrence, a later analysis re-analyzed previously published TCR beta repertoires from around 670 donors and added high-resolution HLA genotyping. The later analysis used no new phenotypic data to find candidate immune exposures, relying instead on TCR beta sequences and their occurrence across donors. To decide whether each TCR beta V gene segment behaved as functional or pseudogenic, an earlier analysis of some 570 of the donors relied on high-throughput TCR beta sequencing. Donor age, sex, ethnicity and CMV serostatus were collected together with the repertoire data. A later genetic analysis used genome-wide SNP genotypes for about 55% of the 666 donors, treating that subset as a discovery cohort. Every repertoire in the discovery cohort had been generated on one and the same sequencing platform. HLA typing covered class I and class II loci at four-digit resolution. The number of donors typed differed by locus, with 629-630 for A, B, C, DRB1 and DQB1, roughly 520 for DQA1, approximately 570 for DPA1, and some 440 for DPB1. Because of strong linkage in the cohort, roughly five DR-DQ haplotypes were treated as single units for association and clustering. Among around 400 genotyped donors of the cohort, an average of around 220,000 unique TCR beta nucleotide sequences was sequenced per donor, of which about 18% were non-productive.

Study-wide conclusions, independent of this receptor: The authors suggested that the approach could potentially be extended to other disease states and immunological phenotypes. A later genetic analysis associated a missense DCLRE1C variant with V-gene and J-gene trimming of TCR beta chains, and an independent cohort replicated the association. Compared with equally common non-associated chains, HLA-associated TCR beta chains in a later analysis were more clonally expanded and had lower generation probabilities. Compared with the approximately 670-donor mean, donors in an Asian-associated ancestry cluster had fewer N-insertions in productive TCRs, according to a later genetic analysis. The 87-base-pair reads could not distinguish some IMGT-functional V segments, including TRBV6-2 and TRBV6-3, so those segments were excluded. Three of the identified cytomegalovirus-associated TCR beta chains were confirmed in vitro to be specific for cytomegalovirus antigens. In an earlier analysis of 587 of the donors, most TCR beta V segments appeared in productive rearrangements about 87% or about 30% of the time, broadly matching IMGT annotations. Correlated functional status among segregating V segments might reflect linkage disequilibrium, but an unknown experimental factor could not be ruled out. A group of highly shared sequence variants was considered likely to be a technical artifact of the sequencing pipeline. In a later analysis, most CMV-associated TCR beta chains were found to appear HLA-restricted, with HLA associations seemingly driven largely by CMV exposure. A further reported finding was that TCR beta sequences accurately predicted the HLA-A and HLA-B alleles for most subjects in the first cohort. At a false discovery rate of 0.05, a later analysis linked 16,951 TCR beta sequences to specific HLA alleles. Presence/absence analyses assumed roughly uniform sequencing depth across donors, an assumption that may not hold. Because counts were too low, approximately 18 rarely observed V segments, including chromosome 9 orphons, were excluded from the earlier analysis of around 640 of the donors. In a later analysis, TCR association rates were found to vary across HLA loci, with the most associated TCRs seen for DRB1 alleles and the fewest for HLA-C alleles. The classifier was reported to diagnose cytomegalovirus status with high specificity and sensitivity in both the original and validation cohorts. In a later analysis, several top co-occurrence clusters were reported to appear linked to parvovirus B19, influenza, CMV and Epstein-Barr virus. When HLA alleles, especially DR and DQ, strongly co-occurred, TCR associations were difficult to assign to individual alleles. The only immune exposure information available for the cohort was CMV serostatus. HLA typing was unavailable for some donors at each locus, so association tests used only the typed subset. The study gave a list of over 150 TCR beta chains associated with cytomegalovirus. Only TCR beta chains were sequenced in this cohort, and the absence of alpha or paired-chain data limited detectable features. Most TCR sequences were seen in very few donors, while some public TCRs were found in many individuals.

CDR1 SGHRS and CDR2 YFSETQ are derived from the germline V gene. Compared with germline, V lacks 5 bases and J lacks 6 bases; bases without a gene match: 6. From the cysteine up to the phenylalanine, the CDR3 has a length of 14 residues. The retained sequence is limited to the CDR3, 42 bases, with the frame set at the first base. Regarding this clone: It has no known antigen specificity. Per-base quality was not reported, and no clone a single base away is much larger than it.

The cohort was made up of hundreds of healthy bone marrow donors. Cohort members were all nominally healthy when sampled, although unrecorded immune exposures were likely present. The donor tested CMV seronegative, placing the donor among the 300 to 400 seronegative members of the cohort. A peripheral blood sample was provided by each donor, and peripheral blood mononuclear cells were used for TCR beta sequencing. Genomic DNA was extracted from the blood cell samples with the Qiagen DNeasy Blood Extraction Kit. Library construction relied on the immunoSEQ multiplex PCR assay. The multiplex PCR relied on a mix of 60 forward primers for TCR Vbeta segments and 13 reverse primers for TCR Jbeta segments. The CDR3 region of rearranged TCR beta genes was amplified from genomic DNA with a multiplex PCR assay. On the Illumina HiSeq System, the amplified TCR beta libraries were sequenced as 87-base-pair reads. The source study handled its data this way. A later analysis counted tens of millions of unique TCR beta chains across the 666 repertoires, and approximately 11 million of these chains were shared by at least two donors. A nearest-neighbor algorithm error-corrected the raw reads and collapsed the reads into unique sequences, merging closely related sequences to remove PCR and sequencing errors. To assign V, D and J gene segments, CDR3 sequences were aligned to IMGT reference sequences. For a sequence to be retained, at least a six-nucleotide match to both a V gene segment and a J gene segment was required. Rearrangements were classified as productive when the CDR3 lacked stop codons and remained in frame with V and J, and all other rearrangements were classified as non-productive. Following IMGT convention, CDR3 was defined as the stretch from the second conserved V-encoded cysteine to the conserved J-encoded phenylalanine. In an earlier analysis of 500 to 650 of the donors, sequences lacking an unambiguous match to a single V gene segment were excluded. In an earlier analysis of 587 of the donors, V segments were called functional above 56.7% productive rearrangements and were called segregating when the between-donor standard deviation exceeded 5%. To diagnose cytomegalovirus status from the catalog of TCR beta chain sequences, a statistical classification framework was built. In a later analysis, TCR nucleotide sequences were compared against IMGT/GENE-DB human TR gene sequences so that V and J genes could be assigned. Using the TCRdist pipeline, a later analysis assigned CDR3 sequences along with most-parsimonious VDJ recombination scenarios. In a later analysis, every TCR beta chain was defined by the combination of its CDR3 amino acid sequence and its V-gene family, and reads without a unique V-gene family were dropped. In a later analysis, approximately 640 highly shared, low-generation-probability nucleotide sequences were removed to address suspected cross-contamination and a sequencing artifact. A later analysis calculated a clonal expansion index for each public chain from normalized within-repertoire ranks of inferred template counts. A later analysis computed generation probabilities with a VDJ recombination model fitted to out-of-frame rearrangements, and checked the results against IGoR. In a later analysis, TCR-TCR, TCR-HLA and TCR-CMV co-occurrence was scored with hypergeometric tests, and a repertoire-size bias correction was applied to TCR pairs. In a later analysis, false discovery rates were estimated by permuting HLA or CMV assignments 20 times. In a later analysis, co-occurring TCRs were grouped using DBSCAN, with TCRdist sequence similarity added in when clustering inside HLA-allele-positive subsets. Co-occurrence clustering excluded repertoires with fewer than 30,000 or more than 120,000 public chains, plus five with anomalous nucleotide sharing. The clones in this table, taken by TCRdb from immuneACCESS, are in-frame only. Not every clone is retained; where verified, under half of the shortfall comes from an unresolved V gene, and the cause of the rest is unknown. Clonal size and the V and J genes are those of that table, whereas D and trimming came from the DNA. The sample table records under 65,000 clones; 82% of these occur just once. Jointly, the top ten make up roughly 3.2% of the sample.

The sequence came from a woman aged 18 to 35 in good health and CMV-seronegative. The chain employs TRBV5-1 and TRBJ2-7, and TRBD1 matches 12 of the central bases. The sequencing sample was made of PBMCs. The DNA sequence is as follows: TGCGCCAGCAGAGGCGGGACAGGGGGCGCCGAGCAGTACTTC. Translated, it reads CASRGGTGGAEQYF.